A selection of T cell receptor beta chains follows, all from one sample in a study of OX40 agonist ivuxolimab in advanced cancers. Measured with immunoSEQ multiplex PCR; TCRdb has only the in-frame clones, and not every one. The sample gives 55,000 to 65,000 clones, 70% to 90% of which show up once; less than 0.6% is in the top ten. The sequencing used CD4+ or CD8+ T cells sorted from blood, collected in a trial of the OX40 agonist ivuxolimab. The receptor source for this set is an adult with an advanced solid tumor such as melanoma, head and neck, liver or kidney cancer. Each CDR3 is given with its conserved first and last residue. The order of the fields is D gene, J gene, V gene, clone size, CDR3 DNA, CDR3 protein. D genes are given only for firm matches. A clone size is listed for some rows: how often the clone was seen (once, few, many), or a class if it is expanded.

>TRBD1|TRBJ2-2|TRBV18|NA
TGTGCCAGCTCACCCCCCGGGACAGCCGCGAACACCGGGGAGCTGTTTTTT
CASSPPGTAANTGELFF
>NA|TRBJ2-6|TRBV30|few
TGTGCCTGGGAAAAGGACAGACTCCCGGCTGGGGCCAACGTCCTGACTTTC
CAWEKDRLPAGANVLTF
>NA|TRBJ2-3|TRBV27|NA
TGTGCCAGCAGTTTGGGCTCCTCCGCGGATACGCAGTATTTT
CASSLGSSADTQYF
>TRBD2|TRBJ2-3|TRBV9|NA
TGTGCCAGCAGCGTCGGGACTAGCGGGGTCAATACGCAGTATTTT
CASSVGTSGVNTQYF
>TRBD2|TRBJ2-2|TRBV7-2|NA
TGTGCCAGCAGCCCCTTTCAGGGAGGGACCGGGGAGCTGTTTTTT
CASSPFQGGTGELFF
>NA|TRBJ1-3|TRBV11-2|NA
TGTGCCAGCAGCCAGAGATCATCTGGAAACACCATATATTTT
CASSQRSSGNTIYF
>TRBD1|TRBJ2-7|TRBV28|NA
TGTGCCAGCAGTTGGGGGACAGGGGCCAACGAGCAGTACTTC
CASSWGTGANEQYF
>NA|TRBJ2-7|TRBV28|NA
TGTGCCAGCAGCCTCTTACGGCGCGAGCAGTACTTC
CASSLLRREQYF
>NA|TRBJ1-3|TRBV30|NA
TGTGCCTGGAGTGTACAGGGTACCTCTGGAAACACCATATATTTT
CAWSVQGTSGNTIYF
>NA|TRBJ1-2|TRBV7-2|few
TGTGCCAGCAGCTTAATCGGCTATGGCTACACCTTC
CASSLIGYGYTF
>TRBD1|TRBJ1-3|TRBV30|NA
TGTGCCTGGAGTGTCTCTTGGACAGGGGGCCGGAACACCATATATTTT
CAWSVSWTGGRNTIYF
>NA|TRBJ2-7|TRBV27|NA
TGTGCCAGCAGTTTTCGGGGGATAAACGAGCAGTACTTC
CASSFRGINEQYF
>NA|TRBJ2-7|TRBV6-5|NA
TGTGCCAGTCCAAGGAGCTCCTACGAGCAGTACTTC
CASPRSSYEQYF
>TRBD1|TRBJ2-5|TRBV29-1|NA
TGCAGCGTCGCACAGGGGGCTAGGGAGACCCAGTACTTC
CSVAQGARETQYF
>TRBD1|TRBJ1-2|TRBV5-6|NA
TGTGCCAGCAGCTTCGCAGGGGGGTCGGAAGGCTACACCTTC
CASSFAGGSEGYTF
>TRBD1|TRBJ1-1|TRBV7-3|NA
TGTGCCAGCAGACGAGACAGGGGTTATACTGAAGCTTTCTTT
CASRRDRGYTEAFF
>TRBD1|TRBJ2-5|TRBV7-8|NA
TGTGCCAGCAGCTTAGAAGTTTTGGTGGGACAGGGGGAGGAGACCCAGTACTTC
CASSLEVLVGQGEETQYF
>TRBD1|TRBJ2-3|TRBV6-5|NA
TGTGCCAGCAGTAGACAGGGGTACGGTACGCAGTATTTT
CASSRQGYGTQYF
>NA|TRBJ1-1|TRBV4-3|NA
TGCGCCAGCAGCCAAGTCCTGAATATGAACACTGAAGCTTTCTTT
CASSQVLNMNTEAFF
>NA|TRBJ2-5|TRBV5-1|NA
TGCGCCAGCAGCCCCCGGGGAGAGACCCAGTACTTC
CASSPRGETQYF
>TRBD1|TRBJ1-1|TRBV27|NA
TGTGCCAGCAGTCCCTTGGGACAGGGGTCATCTAAAGCTTTCTTT
CASSPLGQGSSKAFF
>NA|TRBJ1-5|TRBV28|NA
TGTGCCAGCAGTTTATCCAGAGCGTATAGCAATCAGCCCCAGCATTTT
CASSLSRAYSNQPQHF
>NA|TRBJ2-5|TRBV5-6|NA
TGTGCCAGCAGCAGCCCGGGGACGGGCCCCCAAGAGACCCAGTACTTC
CASSSPGTGPQETQYF
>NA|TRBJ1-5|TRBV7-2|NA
TGTGCCAGCAGCTTAGGTATGGGTGGGGTTCAGCCCCAGCATTTT
CASSLGMGGVQPQHF
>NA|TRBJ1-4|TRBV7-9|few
TGTGCCAGCAGCTTAGGTGCAACTAATGAAAAACTGTTTTTT
CASSLGATNEKLFF
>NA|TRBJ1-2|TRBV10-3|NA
TGTGCCATCAGTGGGGGGGACGGCTATGGCTACACCTTC
CAISGGDGYGYTF
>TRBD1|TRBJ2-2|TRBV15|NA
TGTGCCACAAGCTCGGGCGGGACAGGGAAGGACGGGGAGCTGTTTTTT
CATSSGGTGKDGELFF
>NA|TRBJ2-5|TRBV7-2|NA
TGTGCCAGCAGCCGAGGAAGCAGGCCGGGGGAGACCCAGTACTTC
CASSRGSRPGETQYF
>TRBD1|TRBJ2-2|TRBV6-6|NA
TGTGCCAGCAGTGGTGGGACAGAGACCACCGGGGAGCTGTTTTTT
CASSGGTETTGELFF
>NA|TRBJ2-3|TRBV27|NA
TGTGCCAGCACCCGAGGGGGGCTAGCCACAGATACGCAGTATTTT
CASTRGGLATDTQYF
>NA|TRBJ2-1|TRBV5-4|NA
TGTGCCAGCAGCTTGGTGGACTACAATGAGCAGTTCTTC
CASSLVDYNEQFF
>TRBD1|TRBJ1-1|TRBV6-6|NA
TGTGCCAGCAGCTCCCCCGGGACAGGGGAGCGCACTGAAGCTTTCTTT
CASSSPGTGERTEAFF
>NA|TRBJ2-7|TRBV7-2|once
TGTGCCAGCAGCTACCCAGGGTGGGCTCACGAGCAGTACTTC
CASSYPGWAHEQYF
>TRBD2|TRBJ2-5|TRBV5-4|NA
TGTGCCAGCAGCTTGGGACTAGCGGGAAACCAAGAGACCCAGTACTTC
CASSLGLAGNQETQYF
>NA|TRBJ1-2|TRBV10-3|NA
TGTGCCATCAATAAAGAGTCTCTCGATGGCTACACCTTC
CAINKESLDGYTF
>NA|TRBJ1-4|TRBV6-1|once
TGTGCCAGCAGTGAAAGTCCCGAATTTATTACAACTAATGAAAAACTGTTTTTT
CASSESPEFITTNEKLFF
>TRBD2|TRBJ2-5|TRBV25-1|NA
TGTGCCAGCAGTGGGACTAGCGGGAAGGAGACCCAGTACTTC
CASSGTSGKETQYF